This is a list of T cell receptor beta chains from one sample in a study of blood T cell repertoires in COVID-19. Sequenced by immunoSEQ multiplex PCR; TCRdb stores in-frame clones only, minus some. Of just over 150,000 clones listed, approximately 80% are singletons. Sequencing was carried out using peripheral blood. These receptors originate from a man aged 55 to 69 with acute or convalescent COVID-19. Each CDR3 is given with its conserved first and last residue. D genes are given only for firm matches. Not every row has a clone size; where given, it reads once, few, many or a size class.

j_call: TRBJ1-2; clone_size: .; v_call: TRBV29-1; d_call: TRBD1; cdr3_aa: CSVSPGTGPYGYTF; cdr3_nt: TGCAGCGTTTCCCCGGGGACAGGGCCCTATGGCTACACCTTC
j_call: TRBJ2-3; clone_size: .; v_call: TRBV29-1; d_call: TRBD2; cdr3_aa: CSVEVRTSGMEDTQYF; cdr3_nt: TGCAGCGTTGAAGTTCGGACTAGCGGGATGGAAGATACGCAGTATTTT
j_call: TRBJ1-1; clone_size: few; v_call: TRBV9; d_call: .; cdr3_aa: CASSVTGMNTEAFF; cdr3_nt: TGTGCCAGCAGCGTTACGGGGATGAACACTGAAGCTTTCTTT
j_call: TRBJ2-7; clone_size: .; v_call: TRBV4-3; d_call: TRBD2; cdr3_aa: CASSRGLAGGYEQYF; cdr3_nt: TGCGCCAGCAGCCGAGGTCTAGCGGGGGGGTACGAGCAGTACTTC
j_call: TRBJ1-1; clone_size: .; v_call: TRBV7-2; d_call: .; cdr3_aa: CASSSNRAEAFF; cdr3_nt: TGTGCCAGCAGCTCCAACAGGGCTGAAGCTTTCTTT
j_call: TRBJ2-4; clone_size: .; v_call: TRBV5-3; d_call: TRBD2; cdr3_aa: CARSLEERGNLKFRTKNIQYF; cdr3_nt: TGTGCCAGAAGCTTGGAGGAGCGGGGGAACCTTAAATTCCGGACGAAAAACATTCAGTACTTC
j_call: TRBJ2-7; clone_size: .; v_call: TRBV7-2; d_call: .; cdr3_aa: CASLSDPLIGEQYF; cdr3_nt: TGTGCCAGTCTCAGCGATCCCTTAATTGGAGAGCAGTACTTC
j_call: TRBJ1-4; clone_size: few; v_call: TRBV18; d_call: .; cdr3_aa: CASSPAATNEKLFF; cdr3_nt: TGTGCCAGCTCACCGGCGGCAACTAATGAAAAACTGTTTTTT
j_call: TRBJ2-3; clone_size: .; v_call: TRBV3-1/TRBV3-2; d_call: .; cdr3_aa: CASSQGLEGDTQYF; cdr3_nt: TGTGCCAGCAGCCAAGGACTAGAAGGAGATACGCAGTATTTT
j_call: TRBJ2-6; clone_size: .; v_call: TRBV27; d_call: TRBD2; cdr3_aa: CASRGGINPNSGANVLTF; cdr3_nt: TGTGCCAGCAGGGGAGGGATTAACCCGAACTCTGGGGCCAACGTCCTGACTTTC
j_call: TRBJ2-1; clone_size: .; v_call: TRBV14; d_call: TRBD2; cdr3_aa: CASSQDRTSGITSYNEQFF; cdr3_nt: TGTGCCAGCAGCCAAGATCGGACTAGCGGGATAACCTCCTACAATGAGCAGTTCTTC
j_call: TRBJ1-5; clone_size: .; v_call: TRBV7-9; d_call: .; cdr3_aa: CASSDSSNQPQHF; cdr3_nt: TGTGCCAGCAGCGACAGTTCAAATCAGCCCCAGCATTTT
j_call: TRBJ2-5; clone_size: .; v_call: TRBV6-4; d_call: TRBD2; cdr3_aa: CASSPGGGQTQYF; cdr3_nt: TGTGCCAGCAGCCCTGGCGGGGGACAGACCCAGTACTTC
j_call: TRBJ2-1; clone_size: .; v_call: TRBV4-1; d_call: .; cdr3_aa: CASSQDADLGEQFF; cdr3_nt: TGCGCCAGCAGCCAAGATGCGGATCTAGGAGAGCAGTTCTTC
j_call: TRBJ2-2; clone_size: few; v_call: TRBV4-2; d_call: TRBD2; cdr3_aa: CASSQDRIAGRNTGELFF; cdr3_nt: TGTGCCAGCAGCCAAGATCGGATAGCGGGACGGAACACCGGGGAGCTGTTTTTT
j_call: TRBJ2-3; clone_size: .; v_call: TRBV5-1; d_call: .; cdr3_aa: CASSLAVGGRDTQYF; cdr3_nt: TGCGCCAGCAGCTTGGCGGTTGGGGGCCGGGATACGCAGTATTTT
j_call: TRBJ2-1; clone_size: .; v_call: TRBV7-2; d_call: .; cdr3_aa: CASSVYRESREQFF; cdr3_nt: TGTGCCAGCAGCGTGTATCGGGAGAGCCGTGAGCAGTTCTTC
j_call: TRBJ1-1; clone_size: few; v_call: TRBV27; d_call: .; cdr3_aa: CASSISRSSGVGTEAFF; cdr3_nt: TGTGCCAGCAGTATCTCAAGGAGTTCAGGGGTTGGCACTGAAGCTTTCTTT
j_call: TRBJ1-1; clone_size: .; v_call: TRBV19; d_call: .; cdr3_aa: CASYGRGSTEAFF; cdr3_nt: TGTGCCAGCTACGGCAGAGGGAGCACTGAAGCTTTCTTT
j_call: TRBJ2-2; clone_size: few; v_call: TRBV19; d_call: TRBD2; cdr3_aa: CASSPRGSGRAANTGELFF; cdr3_nt: TGTGCCAGTAGTCCCCGAGGTAGCGGGAGGGCTGCGAACACCGGGGAGCTGTTTTTT
j_call: TRBJ1-6; clone_size: few; v_call: TRBV28; d_call: TRBD1; cdr3_aa: CASTSGQVASPLHF; cdr3_nt: TGTGCCAGCACCTCCGGACAGGTAGCGTCACCCCTCCACTTT
j_call: TRBJ1-4; clone_size: .; v_call: TRBV6-5; d_call: .; cdr3_aa: CASAVKANEKLFF; cdr3_nt: TGTGCCAGCGCGGTGAAAGCGAATGAAAAACTGTTTTTT
j_call: TRBJ2-3; clone_size: once; v_call: TRBV12-3/TRBV12-4; d_call: .; cdr3_aa: CATVVSTDTQYF; cdr3_nt: TGTGCCACCGTCGTAAGCACAGATACGCAGTATTTT
j_call: TRBJ1-1; clone_size: .; v_call: TRBV27; d_call: .; cdr3_aa: CASSLRGRGLGTEAFF; cdr3_nt: TGTGCCAGCAGTTTAAGGGGGAGAGGGCTGGGCACTGAAGCTTTCTTT
j_call: TRBJ1-2; clone_size: .; v_call: TRBV19; d_call: TRBD1; cdr3_aa: CASKDRGRGDYGYTF; cdr3_nt: TGTGCCAGTAAGGACAGGGGACGAGGGGACTATGGCTACACCTTC
j_call: TRBJ2-7; clone_size: .; v_call: TRBV3-1/TRBV3-2; d_call: .; cdr3_aa: CASSQDRGPSYEQYF; cdr3_nt: TGTGCCAGCAGCCAAGACAGGGGTCCCTCCTACGAGCAGTACTTC
j_call: TRBJ1-4; clone_size: .; v_call: TRBV28; d_call: TRBD1; cdr3_aa: CASSRPGQGNEKLFF; cdr3_nt: TGTGCCAGCAGTCGTCCCGGACAGGGGAATGAAAAACTGTTTTTT
j_call: TRBJ1-1; clone_size: .; v_call: TRBV27; d_call: TRBD1; cdr3_aa: CATQPRDRGTKGAFF; cdr3_nt: TGTGCCACCCAACCCCGAGACAGGGGGACTAAGGGAGCTTTCTTT
j_call: TRBJ2-2; clone_size: .; v_call: TRBV14; d_call: .; cdr3_aa: CASSQSLNTGELFF; cdr3_nt: TGTGCCAGCAGCCAATCACTGAACACCGGGGAGCTGTTTTTT
j_call: TRBJ2-1; clone_size: .; v_call: TRBV2; d_call: .; cdr3_aa: CASSEVYEQFF; cdr3_nt: TGTGCCAGCAGTGAAGTATATGAGCAGTTCTTC
j_call: TRBJ1-1; clone_size: .; v_call: TRBV5-5; d_call: .; cdr3_aa: CASSFSGGTEAFF; cdr3_nt: TGTGCCAGCAGCTTTTCCGGGGGAACTGAAGCTTTCTTT
j_call: TRBJ1-2; clone_size: .; v_call: TRBV7-2; d_call: .; cdr3_aa: CASSLDVNVGRYGYTF; cdr3_nt: TGTGCCAGCAGCTTAGACGTGAACGTGGGGAGATATGGCTACACCTTC
j_call: TRBJ2-1; clone_size: .; v_call: TRBV11-2; d_call: TRBD2; cdr3_aa: CASSLELAGGAYNEQFF; cdr3_nt: TGTGCCAGCAGCTTAGAACTAGCGGGAGGTGCCTACAATGAGCAGTTCTTC
j_call: TRBJ2-3; clone_size: .; v_call: TRBV19; d_call: TRBD1; cdr3_aa: CASSMWGQGADTQYF; cdr3_nt: TGTGCCAGTAGTATGTGGGGACAGGGTGCAGATACGCAGTATTTT